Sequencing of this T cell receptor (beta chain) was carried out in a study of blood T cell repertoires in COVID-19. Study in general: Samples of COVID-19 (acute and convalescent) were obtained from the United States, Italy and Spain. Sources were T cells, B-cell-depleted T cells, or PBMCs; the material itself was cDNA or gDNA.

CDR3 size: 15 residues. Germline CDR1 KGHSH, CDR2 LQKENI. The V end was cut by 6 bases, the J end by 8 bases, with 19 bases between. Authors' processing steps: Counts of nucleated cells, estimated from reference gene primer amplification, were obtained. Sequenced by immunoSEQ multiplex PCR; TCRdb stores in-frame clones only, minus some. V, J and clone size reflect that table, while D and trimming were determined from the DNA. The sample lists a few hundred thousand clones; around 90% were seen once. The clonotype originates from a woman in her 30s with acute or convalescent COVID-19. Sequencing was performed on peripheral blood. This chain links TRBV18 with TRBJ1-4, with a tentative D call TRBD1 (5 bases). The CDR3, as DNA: TGTGCCAGCTCCCCGGCGAACCAGGGTTGGGAAAAACTGTTTTTT. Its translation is CASSPANQGWEKLFF.